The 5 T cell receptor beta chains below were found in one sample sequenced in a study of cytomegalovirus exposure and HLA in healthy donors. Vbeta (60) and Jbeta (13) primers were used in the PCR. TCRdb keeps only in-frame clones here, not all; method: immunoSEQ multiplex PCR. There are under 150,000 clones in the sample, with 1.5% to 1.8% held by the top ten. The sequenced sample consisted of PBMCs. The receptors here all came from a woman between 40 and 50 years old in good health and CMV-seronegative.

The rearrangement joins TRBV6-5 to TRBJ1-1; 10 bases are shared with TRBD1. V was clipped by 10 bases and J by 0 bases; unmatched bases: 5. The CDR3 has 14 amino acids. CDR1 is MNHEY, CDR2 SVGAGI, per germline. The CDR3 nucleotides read TGTGCCATTAGACAGGGGGCTATGAACACTGAAGCTTTCTTT. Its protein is CAIRQGAMNTEAFF.

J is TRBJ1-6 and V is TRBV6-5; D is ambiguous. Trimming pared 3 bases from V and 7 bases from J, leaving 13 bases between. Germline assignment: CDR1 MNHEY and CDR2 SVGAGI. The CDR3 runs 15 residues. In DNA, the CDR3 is TGTGCCAGCAGTTATTCGCCAGGTCCCAATTCACCCCTCCACTTT. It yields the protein CASSYSPGPNSPLHF.

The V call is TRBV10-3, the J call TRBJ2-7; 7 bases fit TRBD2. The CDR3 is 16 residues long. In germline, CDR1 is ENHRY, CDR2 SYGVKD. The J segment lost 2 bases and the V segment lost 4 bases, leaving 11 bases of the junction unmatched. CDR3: CAISGGGRGKAYEQYV. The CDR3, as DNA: TGTGCCATCAGTGGGGGGGGACGGGGGAAAGCCTACGAGCAGTACGTC.

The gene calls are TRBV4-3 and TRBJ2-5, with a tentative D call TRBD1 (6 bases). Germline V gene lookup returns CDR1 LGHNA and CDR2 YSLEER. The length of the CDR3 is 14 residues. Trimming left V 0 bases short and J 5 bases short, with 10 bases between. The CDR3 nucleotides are TGCGCCAGCAGCCAAGATCTGGGGGCTGAGACCCAGTACTTC. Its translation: CASSQDLGAETQYF.

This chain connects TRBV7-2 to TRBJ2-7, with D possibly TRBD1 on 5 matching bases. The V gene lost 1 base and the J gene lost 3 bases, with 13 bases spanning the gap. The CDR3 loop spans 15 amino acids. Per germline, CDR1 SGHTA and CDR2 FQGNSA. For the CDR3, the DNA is TGTGCCAGCAGCTTAGGGGCAGGGATGGGCTACGAGCAGTACTTC. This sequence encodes CASSLGAGMGYEQYF.